This T cell receptor beta chain is drawn from a study of cytomegalovirus exposure and HLA in healthy donors (dated by TCRdb to 2017 to 2019). Regarding the study in general: An earlier analysis of about 530 of the donors reported 250 to 300 Gb of sequence data and roughly 120 million unique TCR beta sequences obtained from some 200 million T cells. An early release that covered roughly 600 HLA-typed donors contained 300 to 350 gigabases of sequencing data and tens of millions of unique TCR sequences. Among the roughly 380 genotyped donors, approximately 77% belonged to the genetic ancestry cluster associated with self-reported Caucasian donors. The study was designed to test whether signatures of past pathogen exposure could be identified by cataloging public T cell receptors. The study profiled the T cell repertoires of about 720 subjects by immunosequencing and related them to cytomegalovirus serostatus. In addition to the first cohort of about 650 subjects, a separate validation cohort of approximately 110 different subjects was used. High-throughput TCR immunosequencing, statistical association of individual TCRs with disease status, and machine learning were combined to predict cytomegalovirus infection status. In a later analysis, previously published TCR beta repertoires from 666 donors were re-analyzed and high-resolution HLA genotyping was added so that TCR occurrence patterns could be studied. Rather than drawing on any new phenotypic data, the later analysis identified candidate immune exposures from TCR beta sequences and the way those sequences occurred across donors. An earlier analysis of around 540 of the donors applied high-throughput TCR beta sequencing to assess whether each TCR beta V gene segment acted as functional or pseudogenic. Donor age, sex, ethnicity and CMV serostatus were collected together with the repertoire data. In a later genetic analysis, genome-wide SNP genotypes for about three fifths of the roughly 670 donors were used, and that subset was treated as a discovery cohort. All discovery cohort repertoires had been generated using a single sequencing platform. HLA typing included class I and class II loci at four-digit resolution. Typing coverage varied by locus: roughly 620-640 donors for A, B, C, DRB1 and DQB1; roughly 500 for DQA1; 606 for DPA1; roughly 450 for DPB1. About five DR-DQ haplotypes were treated as single units for association and clustering because of strong linkage in the cohort. Among about 360 genotyped donors of the cohort, an average of 235,054 unique TCR beta nucleotide sequences were sequenced per donor, roughly a sixth of them non-productive. Overall results and qualifications from the work: For the cohort, immune exposure information was limited to CMV serostatus. A total of about 180 TCR beta chains were listed by the study as associated with cytomegalovirus. The cohort was sequenced for TCR beta chains only, and without alpha or paired-chain data the features that could be detected were limited. Because HLA typing was missing for some donors at each locus, association tests included only the typed subset. Roughly uniform sequencing depth across donors was assumed in presence/absence analyses, although this assumption may not hold. Specific HLA alleles were associated with around 18,000 TCR beta sequences at a false discovery rate of 0.05 in a later analysis. A further reported finding was that TCR beta sequences accurately predicted the HLA-A and HLA-B alleles for most subjects in the first cohort. A cluster of highly shared sequence variants was judged likely to represent a technical artifact of the sequencing pipeline. A later analysis reported that several top co-occurrence clusters appeared linked to parvovirus B19, influenza, CMV and Epstein-Barr virus. The earlier analysis of some 540 of the donors excluded approximately 17 rarely observed V segments, including chromosome 9 orphons, because counts were too low. Some IMGT-functional V segments, including TRBV6-2 and TRBV6-3, could not be distinguished by the 87-base-pair reads and were therefore excluded. Correlated functional status among segregating V segments might reflect linkage disequilibrium, but an unknown experimental factor could not be ruled out. Compared with equally common non-associated chains, HLA-associated TCR beta chains in a later analysis were more clonally expanded and had lower generation probabilities. Three of the identified cytomegalovirus-associated TCR beta chains were confirmed in vitro to be specific for cytomegalovirus antigens. Most CMV-associated TCR beta chains appeared to be HLA-restricted in a later analysis, and the HLA associations seemed to be driven largely by CMV exposure. According to the authors, the approach could potentially be generalized to other disease states and immunological phenotypes. In a later genetic analysis, fewer N-insertions in productive TCRs were reported among donors in an Asian-associated ancestry cluster than the approximately 670-donor mean. According to a later analysis, TCR association rates differed among HLA loci, with DRB1 alleles showing the most associated TCRs and HLA-C alleles showing the fewest. The classifier was reported to diagnose cytomegalovirus status with high specificity and sensitivity in both the original and validation cohorts. When HLA alleles, especially DR and DQ, strongly co-occurred, TCR associations were difficult to assign to individual alleles. In a later genetic analysis, a missense DCLRE1C variant was associated with V-gene and J-gene trimming of TCR beta chains, and the association was replicated in an independent cohort. Across donors, most TCR sequences were observed very rarely, whereas some public TCRs were present in many individuals. In an earlier analysis of under 600 of the donors, most TCR beta V segments were observed in productive rearrangements about 87% or about 30% of the time, broadly matching IMGT annotations.

The cohort was made up of several hundred healthy bone marrow donors. All cohort members were sampled while nominally healthy, although unrecorded immune exposures were likely present. The donor tested CMV seronegative, placing the donor among the 352 seronegative members of the cohort. A peripheral blood sample was collected from each donor, and TCR beta sequencing was performed on peripheral blood mononuclear cells. The Qiagen DNeasy Blood Extraction Kit was used to extract genomic DNA from the blood cell samples. At the junction V is shortened by 4 bases and J by 4 bases; bases outside the gene matches: 10. The CDR3 spans 16 residues, from the cysteine through the phenylalanine. Only CDR3 DNA remains: 48 bases, in frame from the first base. Via the germline V gene, CDR1 is SGHDT and CDR2 YYEEEE. This clone has a handful of counts. Its binding antigen is unknown. Base qualities are missing; no much larger clone stands one base away.

Libraries were prepared through the immunoSEQ multiplex PCR assay. A mixture of 60 forward primers for TCR Vbeta segments and 13 reverse primers for TCR Jbeta segments was used in the multiplex PCR. The CDR3 region of rearranged TCR beta genes was amplified from genomic DNA by a multiplex PCR assay. On the Illumina HiSeq System, the amplified TCR beta libraries were sequenced as 87-base-pair reads. Concerning the study's data processing: Across the 670 or so repertoires, a later analysis counted approximately 83 million unique TCR beta chains, around 11 million of which were shared by at least two donors. A nearest-neighbor algorithm error-corrected the raw reads and collapsed the reads into unique sequences, merging closely related sequences to remove PCR and sequencing errors. CDR3 sequences were aligned to IMGT reference sequences to assign V, D and J gene segments. Each retained sequence needed at least a six-nucleotide match to both a V gene segment and a J gene segment. Rearrangements were classified as productive when the CDR3 lacked stop codons and remained in frame with V and J, and all other rearrangements were classified as non-productive. Following IMGT convention, CDR3 was defined as the stretch from the second conserved V-encoded cysteine to the conserved J-encoded phenylalanine. In an earlier analysis of approximately 590 of the donors, sequences lacking an unambiguous match to a single V gene segment were excluded. An earlier analysis of under 750 of the donors called V segments functional above 56.7% productive rearrangements and segregating when the between-donor standard deviation exceeded 5%. A statistical classification framework was developed to diagnose cytomegalovirus status using the catalog of TCR beta chain sequences. A later analysis assigned V and J genes by comparing TCR nucleotide sequences with IMGT/GENE-DB human TR gene sequences. The TCRdist pipeline was used in a later analysis to assign CDR3 sequences and most-parsimonious VDJ recombination scenarios. A later analysis defined each TCR beta chain by its CDR3 amino acid sequence plus V-gene family, and excluded reads lacking a unique V-gene family. In a later analysis, 450 to 600 highly shared, low-generation-probability nucleotide sequences were removed to address suspected cross-contamination and a sequencing artifact. For each public chain, a later analysis derived a clonal expansion index from normalized ranks of inferred template counts within each repertoire. Generation probabilities in a later analysis came from a VDJ recombination model fitted to out-of-frame rearrangements, and those results were checked against IGoR. Hypergeometric tests were used in a later analysis to score TCR-TCR, TCR-HLA and TCR-CMV co-occurrence, with a repertoire-size bias correction applied to the TCR pairs. In a later analysis, false discovery rates were estimated by permuting HLA or CMV assignments 20 times. In a later analysis, co-occurring TCRs were grouped using DBSCAN, with TCRdist sequence similarity added in when clustering inside HLA-allele-positive subsets. For co-occurrence clustering, repertoires with fewer than 30,000 or more than 120,000 public chains were excluded, along with roughly 5 repertoires with anomalous nucleotide sharing. TCRdb limited this immuneACCESS table to in-frame rearrangements with V and J called. A share of clones is missing; checked studies link under half to unresolved V genes, and the rest is unexplained. Clone size and V and J calls were adopted from that table, with D and trimming inferred from the DNA. The sample includes about 160,000 clones, with 80% to 85% observed a single time. Under 2% of the sample comes from the top ten.

Material: PBMCs. This sequence uses TRBV5-6 and TRBJ2-4, and 8 bases in between align with TRBD1. The clonotype originates from a man aged 18-30 years in good health and CMV-seronegative. The CDR3 protein: CASSEDRVVRKNIQYF. The nucleotide sequence reads TGTGCCAGCAGCGAGGACAGGGTCGTCAGAAAAAACATTCAGTACTTC.